This TCR beta chain originates from a study of human T cells and chemical hapten exposure. MiXCR was run by TCRdb on the RACE reads, yielding one entry per CDR3 protein. The sample lists about 180,000 distinct CDR3 sequences, 25% to 30% occurring once. Documented time point: pre-sensitization, week 0. As for treatment: therapeutic diphenylcyclopropenone sensitization with weekly scalp DPC. The sequence derives from a young woman with alopecia areata. Some clones in this sample may be carry-over from other donors' samples. The sample here was whole blood, taken in connection with sensitization to the hapten diphenylcyclopropenone (DPC).

The CDR3 nucleotides are TGTGCCAGCAGTTTAACAACAGGGGCCACAGATACGCAGTATTTT. Its translation is CASSLTTGATDTQYF. The chain links TRBV9 to TRBJ2-3, with 7 bases aligning to TRBD1. CDR3 length equals 15 residues. Unmatched junction bases numbered 8, after V lost 5 bases and J lost 2 bases. Per germline, CDR1 SGDLS and CDR2 YYNGEE.